This T cell receptor beta chain was obtained from a study of T cells after yellow fever vaccination. Looking at the study overall: Libraries from low-cell-number fractions were prepared with the SMART-Seq v4 Ultra Low Input RNA kit.

The TCR cDNA carried a universal primer site and UMIs from 5'RACE template switching. From the 5' RACE reads, TCRdb called clonotypes with MiXCR, one entry per CDR3 protein. The data hold 50,000 to 75,000 distinct CDR3 sequences, with approximately 7% observed a single time. General observations from the study: The secondary response was weaker, and its peak arrived faster, on day 5 versus 15. Post-booster repertoires again held most primary-vaccination clones (about 95% CD4, roughly 88% CD8).

This clonotype ranks as medium-sized. Its specificity is unknown. The CDR3 runs 14 residues. CDR1 is LGHNA, CDR2 YNFKEQ, per germline. The ends lost 1 base at V and 2 bases at J; junction bases unmatched: 1. The chain couples TRBV4-2 to TRBJ2-5; TRBD2 agrees at 7 bases. This clonotype was sampled from a man aged 18 to 29 who received the YFV17D yellow fever vaccine. The sequenced sample was CD8+ T cells sorted from PBMCs, obtained on the day of the first yellow fever vaccination. The CDR3: CASSQGLAQETQYF. The CDR3 DNA reads as TGTGCCAGCAGCCAAGGACTAGCTCAAGAGACCCAGTACTTC.